Shown below are 22 T cell receptor beta chains from a single sample sequenced in a study of cytomegalovirus exposure and HLA in healthy donors. PCR was performed using 60 Vbeta and 13 Jbeta primers. Generated by immunoSEQ multiplex PCR, the TCRdb table keeps only in-frame clones and is missing some. This sample yields some 120,000 clones, of which around three quarters are seen a single time; about 3% belongs to the top ten. The sequenced material came from PBMCs. Receptors originate from a woman aged 18-29 years in good health and CMV-seropositive.

This rearrangement joins TRBV13 to TRBJ2-1, with TRBD2 as a possible D gene (6 bases). The CDR3 sequence is 13 residues long. Between the trimmed V and J ends, which lost 5 bases and 6 bases, there was a span of 11 bases. The germline gives CDR1 PRHDT, CDR2 FYEKMQ (reference sequence). CDR3 in DNA: TGTGCCAGCAGCCACCTAGCGTCCAATGAGCAGTTCTTC. This encodes CASSHLASNEQFF.

The chain is built from TRBV7-3 and TRBJ2-7; a weak D match, TRBD2 (6 bases). Germline loops: CDR1 SGHTA, CDR2 FQGTGA. The CDR3 is made up of 14 amino acids. Trimming cost V 0 bases and J 4 bases, with 10 bases left between them. The DNA of the CDR3 is TGTGCCAGCAGCTTAACGCCCGGAGGGTACGAGCAGTACTTC. It translates to CASSLTPGGYEQYF.

The J gene is TRBJ1-5, the V gene TRBV6-6; 8 bases are shared with TRBD1. Unmatched junction bases numbered 4, after V lost 5 bases and J lost 7 bases. The CDR3 has 13 residues. Germline V gene data show CDR1 as MNHNY and CDR2 as SVGAGI (reference sequence). CDR3 DNA: TGTGCCAGCAGTCAGACAGGGGTCCAGCCCCAGCATTTT. Protein: CASSQTGVQPQHF.

CDR3 sequence reads: CASTRTGLKEQYF. The DNA of the CDR3 is TGTGCCAGCACCCGGACAGGGCTGAAAGAGCAGTACTTC. The V gene is TRBV6-5, the J gene TRBJ2-7, with 8 bases matching TRBD1. V dropped 7 bases and J dropped 7; count of bases not matched to a gene: 9. CDR1 MNHEY and CDR2 SVGAGI come from the germline V gene. The CDR3 runs to 13 residues.

V is TRBV7-9 and J is TRBJ2-7; maybe TRBD1 (6 bases). This CDR3 is 15 amino acids long. Looked up from germline, CDR1 is SEHNR and CDR2 is FQNEAQ (reference sequence). V gave up 3 bases and J gave up 3 bases, with 15 bases separating them. CDR3 in amino acids: CASSFIQGRFYEQYF. The CDR3 bases are TGTGCCAGCAGCTTTATACAGGGAAGGTTCTACGAGCAGTACTTC.

The rearrangement joins TRBV11-2 to TRBJ1-2; D call uncertain. V was pared by 5 bases and J by 4 bases, with 17 bases between. This CDR3 spans 15 amino acids. In germline, CDR1 is SGHAT, CDR2 FQNNGV. CDR3 sequence (DNA): TGTGCCAGCAGCGCCATAAGACGGCAGCGCTATGGCTACACCTTC. Encoded protein: CASSAIRRQRYGYTF.

This clone came up a few times. V is TRBV7-8 and J is TRBJ1-5; D is unresolved. Germline assignment: CDR1 SGHVS and CDR2 FQNEAQ. The V and J ends lost 1 base and 0 bases respectively, with 13 bases between them. CDR3 length equals 17 residues. CDR3 protein: CASSLEDYSDSNQPQHF. CDR3 nucleotides: TGTGCCAGCAGCTTAGAGGACTATTCGGATAGCAATCAGCCCCAGCATTTT.

In this sample, this clone turned up a few times. For the CDR3, the DNA is TGTGCCAGCAGTGTATGGGGAGGTGAAGCTTTCTTT. Its translation is CASSVWGGEAFF. The chain has TRBV2 and TRBJ1-1; D ambiguous. This CDR3 has 12 amino acids. Per germline, CDR1 SNHLY and CDR2 FYNNEI. The ends were cut back, 4 bases at V and 7 bases at J, with 10 bases in the middle.

In this sample, this clone turned up once. The rearrangement joins TRBV28 to TRBJ2-1; the match to TRBD2 covers 7 bases. V lost 3 bases, J lost 6 bases, and 2 bases stayed unmatched. Germline assignment: CDR1 MDHEN and CDR2 SYDVKM. The CDR3 runs to 13 residues. The DNA of the CDR3 is TGTGCCAGCAGTTTGGGGGGGTCCAATGAGCAGTTCTTC. Translated: CASSLGGSNEQFF.

This clone appeared a single time. The chain employs TRBV27 and TRBJ1-1; D perhaps matches TRBD1 (6 bases). Trimming left V 6 bases short and J 5 bases short, with 16 bases between. The CDR3 sequence is 14 residues long. Germline V lookup: CDR1 MNHEY, CDR2 SMNVEV (reference sequence). CDR3 sequence (DNA): TGTGCCAGCAGCGACACAGGGAGTAGGACTGAAGCTTTCTTT. Its translation: CASSDTGSRTEAFF.

V gene TRBV5-1 combines with J gene TRBJ2-5; 7 bases fit TRBD2. Germline CDR1 is SGHRS and CDR2 is YFSETQ. After removal of 2 bases from V and 5 bases from J, the junction contained 6 bases not matched to a gene. The CDR3 spans 14 residues. The CDR3 DNA reads as TGCGCCAGCAGCTTCGGGGGGAAAGGTGAGACCCAGTACTTC. Translated: CASSFGGKGETQYF.

The chain is built from TRBV6-5 and TRBJ2-1; a possible D gene is TRBD2 (6 bases). CDR1 is MNHEY and CDR2 is SVGAGI in the germline V gene. Trimming shortened V by 9 bases and J by 7 bases, and 22 bases separated the two germline ends. This CDR3 region has 15 residues. DNA for the CDR3: TGTGCCAGGGGCTTGGGAGGAGGGTCAAAGAATGAGCAGTTCTTC. It translates to CARGLGGGSKNEQFF.

The chain couples TRBV23-1 to TRBJ2-1; 7 bases agree with TRBD1. TRBV23-1 belongs to the ORF category, with a function that is uncertain. J was trimmed by 2 bases and V by 7 bases; bases with no gene match: 8. The CDR3 is 15 residues long. CDR3 sequence reads: CASTINRGTYNEQFF. The CDR3 DNA sequence: TGCGCCAGCACGATAAACAGGGGAACCTACAATGAGCAGTTCTTC.

The count of this clone is one. The CDR3 DNA is TGTGCCTACCCGGGACAGGGTCTGGGGGGAAACTATGGCTACACCTTC. It encodes CAYPGQGLGGNYGYTF. The chain carries TRBV30 and TRBJ1-2, with 9 nucleotides matching TRBD1. From germline, CDR1 is GTSNPN and CDR2 SVGIG (reference sequence). V trimming: 7 bases; J trimming: 2 bases; junction bases outside the gene matches: 14. The CDR3 is made up of 16 amino acids.

This clone was counted a few times. Other nucleotide sequences in the sample specify the same CDR3. J is TRBJ1-1 and V is TRBV18, with a tentative D call TRBD1 (5 bases). V lost 3 bases to trimming and J lost 3 bases, with 11 bases between them. Per germline, CDR1 KGHSH and CDR2 LQKENI. The CDR3 length is 14 residues. The CDR3, as DNA: TGTGCCAGCTCACCTACCACGGGGGACACTGAAGCTTTCTTT. Its protein product is CASSPTTGDTEAFF.

The gene calls are TRBV30 and TRBJ2-1; 11 nucleotides line up with TRBD2. The J segment lost 7 bases and the V segment lost 3 bases, leaving 2 bases of the junction unmatched. In germline, CDR1 is GTSNPN, CDR2 SVGIG (reference sequence). The CDR3 is 13 amino acids. CDR3 in amino acids: CAWRLAGGNEQFF. DNA for the CDR3: TGTGCCTGGAGATTAGCGGGAGGGAATGAGCAGTTCTTC.

This clone was seen once. This chain uses TRBV9 with TRBJ2-7; the D gene is possibly TRBD2 (6 bases). The V gene lost 2 bases and the J gene lost 0 bases, with 9 bases spanning the gap. The CDR3 totals 14 residues. CDR1 and CDR2 from the germline V gene are SGDLS and YYNGEE. CDR3 residues: CASSVTGLSYEQYF. The CDR3, as DNA: TGTGCCAGCAGCGTTACGGGACTCTCCTACGAGCAGTACTTC.

The chain joins TRBV7-9 to TRBJ2-3; 7 positions match TRBD1. Trimming cost V 1 base and J 0 bases; bases outside gene matches: 4. The length of the CDR3 is 16 residues. Germline CDR1 and CDR2: SEHNR and FQNEAQ (reference sequence). The CDR3 reads CASSLGQGSSTDTQYF. Here the CDR3 DNA reads TGTGCCAGCAGCTTAGGACAGGGTTCTAGCACAGATACGCAGTATTTT.

The V gene is TRBV6-6, the J gene TRBJ1-3; D is possibly TRBD1 (5 bases). Germline CDR1 and CDR2: MNHNY and SVGAGI (reference sequence). V was clipped by 0 bases and J by 4 bases, with 10 bases between them. The CDR3 is 15 amino acids. CDR3 bases: TGTGCCAGCAGTTACTCGAAAGGGGCCGGAAACACCATATATTTT. Residues: CASSYSKGAGNTIYF.

The V call is TRBV4-1, the J call TRBJ1-2; 9 bases align to TRBD1. This CDR3 has 15 residues. Germline V gene sequence: CDR1 MGHRA, CDR2 YSYEKL. After removal of 2 bases from V and 7 bases from J, the junction contained 8 bases not matched to a gene. The CDR3 DNA follows: TGCGCCAGCAGCCAACCGGGACAGGGATCTAGTGGCTACACCTTC. Protein sequence: CASSQPGQGSSGYTF.

The chain combines TRBV5-1 with TRBJ2-2; D is uncertain. The germline V gene encodes CDR1 SGHRS and CDR2 YFSETQ. V lost 2 bases and J 6 bases, leaving 8 bases between the germline ends. CDR3 length: 13 residues. In DNA form, the CDR3 reads TGCGCCAGCAGCTTTCCCGAGGCCGGGGAGCTGTTTTTT. Encoded protein: CASSFPEAGELFF.

The gene calls are TRBV10-1 and TRBJ2-5; perhaps TRBD2 as D (6 bases). The CDR3 is 12 residues long. Between the trimmed V and J ends, which lost 3 bases and 5 bases, there was a span of 7 bases. Germline values: CDR1 WNHNN, CDR2 SYGVQD (reference sequence). In DNA, the CDR3 is TGCGCCAGCAGTGAAGGAGGGGAGACCCAGTACTTC. Protein sequence: CASSEGGETQYF.